Shown below are 3 T cell receptor beta chains from a single sample sequenced in a study of blood T cell repertoires in COVID-19. TCRdb keeps only in-frame clones here, not all; method: immunoSEQ multiplex PCR. The sample lists 150,000 to 200,000 clones, about 79% occurring once. Source material: peripheral blood. These receptors all stem from a woman in her 70s with acute or convalescent COVID-19.

The chain couples TRBV19 to TRBJ2-1; 7 bases align to TRBD2. J was trimmed by 7 bases and V by 2 bases; bases with no gene match: 8. CDR1 and CDR2 from the germline V gene are LNHDA and SQIVND (reference sequence). This CDR3 is 15 amino acids long. CDR3 residues: CASSIPASGLNEQFF. Here the CDR3 DNA reads TGTGCCAGTAGTATACCCGCTAGCGGCCTGAATGAGCAGTTCTTC.

The chain combines TRBV18 with TRBJ2-7, with 8 positions matching TRBD1. Trimming removed 3 bases from V and 3 bases from J; junction bases left unmatched: 7. This CDR3 has 15 amino acids. Germline CDR1 reads KGHSH; CDR2 reads LQKENI. CDR3 DNA: TGTGCCAGCTCACCCCGGGACAGGTTGGTCTACGAGCAGTACTTC. Translated, it gives CASSPRDRLVYEQYF. The full variable domain, in which reference TRBV18 and TRBJ2-7 provide the parts outside the CDR3, is NAGVMQNPRHLVRRRGQEARLRCSPMKGHSHVYWYRQLPEEGLKFMVYLQKENIIDESGMPKERFSAEFPKEGPSILRIQQVVRGDSAAYFCASSPRDRLVYEQYFGPGTRLTVT.

This clone has more than one count but fewer than ten. The rearrangement joins TRBV19 to TRBJ1-5; tentatively, D is TRBD1 (5 bases). Trimming removed 8 bases at V and 0 bases at J, with 8 bases between. Germline-derived CDR1 and CDR2 are LNHDA and SQIVND (reference sequence). The CDR3 has 13 residues. This CDR3 is CASDQGSNQPQHF. The CDR3 DNA reads TGTGCCAGTGACCAGGGTAGCAATCAGCCCCAGCATTTT.